Each of the 14 T cell receptor beta chains below was sequenced from the same sample in a study of vaccination and CD4 T cells after COVID-19. Treatment specified: 10-day PBMC culture with coronavirus spike peptide pools or control peptides (ViraFEST assay). These receptors lack a known antigen. The Oncomine TCR Beta short-read assay was applied to DNA of cultured CD4+ T cells. TCRdb fed the PCR reads into MiXCR, producing one record per CDR3 protein. This sample has 18,000 or so distinct CDR3 sequences, with 55% to 60% found just once. The source material was CD4+ T cells from blood, cultured in vitro. The receptors were sampled from a human donor who had recovered from COVID-19.

A few counts support this clonotype. This chain uses TRBV6-1 with TRBJ1-5, with D possibly TRBD1 on 5 matching bases. V lost 2 bases to trimming and J lost 6 bases, with 11 bases between them. The CDR3 has 14 residues. CDR1 is MNHNS and CDR2 is SASEGT in the germline V gene. The CDR3 DNA sequence: TGTGCCAGCAGTGAAACAGGCTGGGGTCAGCCCCAGCATTTT. As protein: CASSETGWGQPQHF.

The rearrangement uses TRBV19 and TRBJ1-2; D ambiguous. The CDR3 is 14 residues long. Trimming took 0 bases from V and 7 from J, leaving 12 bases between them. Germline V lookup: CDR1 LNHDA, CDR2 SQIVND (reference sequence). This chain's CDR3 is CASSIEKGTGGYTF. CDR3 coding DNA: TGTGCCAGTAGTATAGAGAAGGGCACTGGTGGCTACACCTTC.

The chain combines TRBV5-1 with TRBJ2-2, with no clear D. The CDR3 length is 14 residues. V was trimmed by 1 base and J by 2 bases, leaving 6 bases between them. Germline values: CDR1 SGHRS, CDR2 YFSETQ. CDR3 coding DNA: TGCGCCAGCAGCTTGATACAAAACACCGGGGAGCTGTTTTTT. Translating it yields CASSLIQNTGELFF.

This clonotype was detected only a few times. The V call is TRBV20-1, the J call TRBJ2-4, with 11 bases identical to TRBD2. Germline CDR1 and CDR2: DFQATT and SNEGSKA (reference sequence). Trimming cost V 5 bases and J 9 bases; bases outside gene matches: 9. The CDR3 sequence is 14 residues long. The CDR3 region is CSAPDSGRAGIQYF. CDR3 DNA: TGCAGTGCTCCTGATAGCGGGAGGGCCGGCATTCAGTACTTC.

The V call is TRBV20-1, the J call TRBJ1-2; D gene uncertain. CDR3 size: 13 residues. Trimming removed 6 bases from V and 8 bases from J, with 19 bases in between. The V gene's germline CDR1 is DFQATT and CDR2 SNEGSKA (reference sequence). CDR3 DNA sequence: TGCAGTGCCCCGGGCGGAACTTTGGCAGGCTACACCTTC. The encoded protein is CSAPGGTLAGYTF.

The chain couples TRBV28 to TRBJ1-4, with D tentatively TRBD1 (5 bases). Germline V gene sequence: CDR1 MDHEN, CDR2 SYDVKM. The V and J ends lost 1 base and 2 bases respectively, with 8 bases between them. CDR3 size: 15 residues. The CDR3 spells CASSLSGDTNEKLFF. CDR3 DNA sequence: TGTGCCAGCAGTTTATCGGGGGACACTAATGAAAAACTGTTTTTT.

This chain joins TRBV7-9 and TRBJ1-2; 7 bases line up with TRBD1. V gave up 4 bases and J gave up 8 bases; unmatched junction bases: 13. The germline CDR1 and CDR2 sequences are SEHNR and FQNEAQ (reference sequence). This CDR3 comprises 15 residues. CDR3 in amino acids: CASSSPDRDSGGYTF. The CDR3 DNA is TGTGCCAGCAGCTCCCCCGACAGGGATAGTGGGGGCTACACCTTC.

V usage is TRBV27 and J usage is TRBJ1-2, with 7 bases matching TRBD1. Germline V gives CDR1 MNHEY, CDR2 SMNVEV (reference sequence). The CDR3 contains 19 residues. Trimming at V came to 2 bases and at J to 7 bases, leaving 22 bases not matched to a gene. The CDR3 DNA sequence: TGTGCCAGCAGTTTAACCCCAACTCTCAGTTCCGACAGGGCGGGTGGCTACACCTTC. It yields the protein CASSLTPTLSSDRAGGYTF.

CDR3 sequence: CASSFGEYEQFF. The CDR3 nucleotides are TGCGCCAGCAGCTTTGGGGAGTATGAGCAGTTCTTC. The rearrangement links TRBV5-1 to TRBJ2-1, with a weak D call TRBD2 (5 bases). The ends were cut back, 2 bases at V and 8 bases at J, with 8 bases in the middle. Germline V gene sequence: CDR1 SGHRS, CDR2 YFSETQ. The CDR3 covers 12 residues.

This clonotype was seen only a few times. The chain is built from TRBV28 and TRBJ1-2; 8 bases are shared with TRBD1. V was clipped by 6 bases and J by 7 bases; unmatched bases: 7. Germline V gives CDR1 MDHEN, CDR2 SYDVKM. The CDR3 contains 13 residues. CDR3 in DNA: TGTGCCAGCAGCACTGGACAGGGTCTTGGCTACACCTTC. This sequence encodes CASSTGQGLGYTF.

The CDR3 loop reads CASSSTGTYEQYF. The DNA of the CDR3 is TGTGCCAGCAGTTCGACAGGGACCTACGAGCAGTACTTC. This chain uses TRBV6-5 with TRBJ2-7; 7 bases are shared with TRBD1. J was trimmed by 2 bases and V by 4 bases; bases with no gene match: 2. The germline V gene encodes CDR1 MNHEY and CDR2 SVGAGI. The CDR3 covers 13 residues.

This CDR3 reads CASSQERPPSYNEQFF. In DNA, the CDR3 is TGCGCCAGCAGCCAAGAGAGACCACCCTCCTACAATGAGCAGTTCTTC. The V and J genes are TRBV4-3 and TRBJ2-1; D is ambiguous. The length of the CDR3 is 16 residues. From germline, CDR1 is LGHNA and CDR2 YSLEER. V lost 0 bases and J lost 0, with 9 bases in between.

The chain is built from TRBV6-1 and TRBJ1-2; maybe TRBD1 (5 bases). Trimming pared 1 base from V and 8 bases from J, leaving 20 bases between. The CDR3 length is 16 residues. Germline V lookup: CDR1 MNHNS, CDR2 SASEGT. The CDR3 DNA reads TGTGCCAGCAGTGAAGATCTGGGGCAGTTCTTAAGGGGCTACACCTTC. Amino acid sequence: CASSEDLGQFLRGYTF.

This chain connects TRBV7-8 to TRBJ2-1, with no clear D. V lost 4 bases and J 7 bases, leaving 17 bases between the germline ends. This CDR3 comprises 15 residues. Looked up from germline, CDR1 is SGHVS and CDR2 is FQNEAQ. The CDR3 reads CASSSYRLPQNEQFF. The CDR3, as DNA: TGTGCCAGCAGCTCCTATAGACTCCCACAAAATGAGCAGTTCTTC.